A single sample is the source of the 32 T cell receptor beta chains below, sequenced in a study of blood T cell repertoires in COVID-19. Measured with immunoSEQ multiplex PCR; TCRdb has only the in-frame clones, and not every one. Among roughly 200,000 clones listed, 75% to 80% were seen once. Sequences were obtained from peripheral blood. These receptors were taken from a woman aged 45-60 years with active or convalescent COVID-19.

The rearrangement links TRBV11-3 to TRBJ2-6; TRBD2 is a possible D gene (5 bases). CDR3 length: 15 residues. With 5 bases removed from V and 1 base from J, the gap between germline ends came to 9 bases. Germline V gene data show CDR1 as SGHNT and CDR2 as YENEEA. The DNA for the CDR3 is TGTGCCAGCAGCCGGGGTGGGTCTGGGGCCAACGTCCTGACTTTC. It codes for CASSRGGSGANVLTF.

The rearrangement links TRBV6-5 to TRBJ1-3; D perhaps matches TRBD1 (6 bases). V gave up 6 bases and J gave up 2 bases, with 11 bases separating them. The CDR3 is made up of 14 amino acids. CDR1 is MNHEY and CDR2 is SVGAGI in the germline V gene. CDR3 sequence: CASSFDRTGNTIYF. The CDR3 DNA follows: TGTGCCAGCAGCTTTGACAGGACTGGAAACACCATATATTTT.

The rearrangement links TRBV11-2 to TRBJ1-2; TRBD1 aligns across 9 bases. V trimming: 5 bases; J trimming: 3 bases; junction bases outside the gene matches: 10. The CDR3 sequence is 16 residues long. The germline CDR1 and CDR2 sequences are SGHAT and FQNNGV. This CDR3 reads CASSLRGDREDYGYTF. The CDR3 DNA is TGTGCCAGCAGCCTAAGAGGGGACAGGGAAGACTATGGCTACACCTTC.

V usage is TRBV6-5 and J usage is TRBJ2-3; the match to TRBD1 covers 10 bases. This CDR3 is built from 15 residues. Germline assignment: CDR1 MNHEY and CDR2 SVGAGI. The V segment lost 4 bases and the J segment 6 bases; nucleotides outside the gene matches: 7. The CDR3 bases are TGTGCCAGCAGTTCCTTGGGACAGGGGAAGGATACGCAGTATTTT. Translation: CASSSLGQGKDTQYF.

This clone was seen a handful of times. The V and J genes are TRBV30 and TRBJ1-2; 7 bases match TRBD1. Germline trimming cut 5 bases from V and 0 bases from J; bases unmatched to any gene: 3. Per germline, CDR1 GTSNPN and CDR2 SVGIG (reference sequence). The CDR3 totals 13 residues. CDR3: CAWGQVANYGYTF. For the CDR3, the DNA is TGTGCCTGGGGACAGGTAGCTAACTATGGCTACACCTTC. The entire variable domain, with the rest obtained from reference TRBV30 and TRBJ1-2, is as follows: SQTIHQWPATLVQPVGSPLSLECTVEGTSNPNLYWYRQAAGRGLQLLFYSVGIGQISSEVPQNLSASRPQDRQFILSSKKLLLSDSGFYLCAWGQVANYGYTFGSGTRLTVV.

The J gene is TRBJ1-1, the V gene TRBV5-6; TRBD1 matches 9 bases. Germline values: CDR1 SGHDT, CDR2 YYEEEE. The junction had 2 bases not matched to a gene; V was cut back by 4 bases and J by 1 base. The CDR3 extends over 14 amino acids. This chain's CDR3 is CASSPGQGNTEAFF. CDR3 nucleotides: TGTGCCAGCAGCCCGGGACAGGGGAACACTGAAGCTTTCTTT.

The rearrangement uses TRBV28 and TRBJ2-7; 9 bases agree with TRBD2. The CDR3 spans 17 residues. Germline V gene data show CDR1 as MDHEN and CDR2 as SYDVKM. V dropped 1 base and J dropped 0; count of bases not matched to a gene: 7. CDR3 in DNA: TGTGCCAGCAGTTTATACCCCGATAGCGGGAGCTCCTACGAGCAGTACTTC. Its protein product is CASSLYPDSGSSYEQYF.

The CDR3 protein is CASSVADRGYGYTF. CDR3 in DNA: TGTGCCAGCAGCGTGGCAGACCGGGGCTATGGCTACACCTTC. V is TRBV9 and J is TRBJ1-2; no definite D call. V was clipped by 2 bases and J by 4 bases, with 12 bases between them. Germline V gene data show CDR1 as SGDLS and CDR2 as YYNGEE. The CDR3 covers 14 residues. Full variable domain (rest looked up from reference TRBV9 and TRBJ1-2): DSGVTQTPKHLITATGQRVTLRCSPRSGDLSVYWYQQSLDQGLQFLIQYYNGEERAKGNILERFSAQQFPDLHSELNLSSLELGDSALYFCASSVADRGYGYTFGSGTRLTVV.

V usage is TRBV19 and J usage is TRBJ2-2, with a possible D match to TRBD1 (6 bases). V lost 11 bases to trimming and J lost 4 bases, with 20 bases between them. Germline CDR1 reads LNHDA; CDR2 reads SQIVND (reference sequence). This CDR3 has 15 residues. CDR3 sequence (DNA): TGTGCCTCCTTCGAGGGACACCCGAGCACCGGGGAGCTGTTTTTT. It translates to CASFEGHPSTGELFF. The full variable domain, completed using reference TRBV19 and TRBJ2-2, is DGGITQSPKYLFRKEGQNVTLSCEQNLNHDAMYWYRQDPGQGLRLIYYSQIVNDFQKGDIAEGYSVSREKKESFPLTVTSAQKNPTAFYLCASFEGHPSTGELFFGEGSRLTVL.

This chain connects TRBV2 to TRBJ1-4, with D possibly TRBD1 on 5 matching bases. Germline V gives CDR1 SNHLY, CDR2 FYNNEI. The CDR3 extends over 15 amino acids. V was trimmed by 4 bases and J by 5 bases, leaving 14 bases between them. CDR3 amino acids: CASSGFGGVNEKLFF. DNA of the CDR3: TGTGCCAGCAGTGGTTTCGGGGGTGTAAATGAAAAACTGTTTTTT.

This chain joins TRBV2 and TRBJ1-2, with D possibly TRBD1 on 5 matching bases. The V end was cut by 9 bases, the J end by 0 bases, with 14 bases between. CDR3 length: 14 residues. Germline CDR1 and CDR2: SNHLY and FYNNEI. CDR3 nucleotide sequence: TGTGCCAGATCCGGTGACAGCCCTAACTATGGCTACACCTTC. As protein: CARSGDSPNYGYTF. The full variable domain, its missing parts supplied by reference TRBV2 and TRBJ1-2, is EPEVTQTPSHQVTQMGQEVILRCVPISNHLYFYWYRQILGQKVEFLVSFYNNEISEKSEIFDDQFSVERPDGSNFTLKIRSTKLEDSAMYFCARSGDSPNYGYTFGSGTRLTVV.

V is TRBV6-5 and J is TRBJ1-2, with D unresolved. Between the trimmed V and J ends, which lost 0 bases and 2 bases, there was a span of 10 bases. CDR3 length equals 15 residues. Germline CDR1 MNHEY, CDR2 SVGAGI. In DNA, the CDR3 is TGTGCCAGCAGTTACTCTGTTGCACTCAACTATGGCTACACCTTC. It translates to CASSYSVALNYGYTF.

V is TRBV5-4 and J is TRBJ2-1, with 12 nucleotides matching TRBD2. Germline V lookup: CDR1 SGHNT, CDR2 YYREEE (reference sequence). V gave up 4 bases and J gave up 5 bases; unmatched junction bases: 4. The CDR3 contains 15 residues. The CDR3 loop reads CASSPWTSGDNEQFF. The CDR3, as DNA: TGTGCCAGCAGCCCCTGGACTAGCGGGGACAATGAGCAGTTCTTC.

This clone was recorded only once. V gene TRBV7-8 combines with J gene TRBJ2-7; 7 bases line up with TRBD1. With V trimmed by 1 base and J by 4 bases, 4 bases remained unmatched. CDR3 size: 14 residues. Germline V gives CDR1 SGHVS, CDR2 FQNEAQ. CDR3 in DNA: TGTGCCAGCAGCTTAGGAGGGGGCGGTTACGAGCAGTACTTC. This encodes CASSLGGGGYEQYF.

This clone has a handful of counts. The chain links TRBV18 to TRBJ2-5, with D possibly matching TRBD1 (8 bases). From germline, CDR1 is KGHSH and CDR2 LQKENI. V lost 5 bases, J lost 6 bases, and 16 bases lay in between. CDR3 size: 14 residues. DNA for the CDR3: TGTGCCAGCTCAGGAACAGGGGGGGCGAAGACCCAGTACTTC. Its protein product is CASSGTGGAKTQYF.

This clone was seen a single time. V gene TRBV7-2 combines with J gene TRBJ1-3; TRBD1 aligns across 7 bases. CDR1 is SGHTA, CDR2 FQGNSA, per germline. The J segment lost 0 bases and the V segment lost 1 base, leaving 3 bases of the junction unmatched. The CDR3 has 16 amino acids. DNA of the CDR3: TGTGCCAGCAGCTTAGTTGGGACAGACTCTGGAAACACCATATATTTT. Translating it yields CASSLVGTDSGNTIYF.

CDR3 in DNA: TGCAGCGTTGAAGGGCCCCTACAGGGGGGGGACTATGGCTACACCTTC. It encodes CSVEGPLQGGDYGYTF. This chain uses TRBV29-1 with TRBJ1-2; TRBD1 matches at 8 bases. Germline CDR1 reads SQVTM; CDR2 reads ANQGSEA. The CDR3 covers 16 residues. The V and J ends lost 1 base and 3 bases, in that order; junction bases with no gene match: 10.

In its sample, this clone was seen a few times. The rearrangement uses TRBV7-8 and TRBJ1-1, with D possibly being TRBD1 (6 bases). The CDR3 consists of 15 residues. Germline V gene data show CDR1 as SGHVS and CDR2 as FQNEAQ. V lost 7 bases and J lost 1, with 16 bases in between. The CDR3 spells CASIVLGGANTEAFF. CDR3 DNA sequence: TGTGCCAGCATCGTACTTGGGGGGGCGAACACTGAAGCTTTCTTT.

The chain links TRBV5-5 to TRBJ1-5, with TRBD1 matching over 9 bases. Germline CDR1 SGHKS, CDR2 YYEKEE (reference sequence). J was trimmed by 0 bases and V by 5 bases; bases with no gene match: 12. The CDR3 runs 18 residues. CDR3 in DNA: TGTGCCAGCAGTCAGGGGACAGGGACCCCTTATAGCAATCAGCCCCAGCATTTT. The encoded protein is CASSQGTGTPYSNQPQHF.

The V gene is TRBV30, the J gene TRBJ1-5; TRBD1 is a possible D gene (5 bases). V lost 4 bases and J lost 1, with 14 bases in between. The CDR3 is 15 residues long. CDR1 and CDR2 from the germline V gene are GTSNPN and SVGIG (reference sequence). CDR3 protein: CAWNLGGLSNQPQHF. For the CDR3, the DNA is TGTGCCTGGAATCTCGGGGGACTAAGCAATCAGCCCCAGCATTTT.

The genes are TRBV14 and TRBJ2-5, with D perhaps TRBD1 (5 bases). CDR1 and CDR2 (germline): SGHDN, FVKESK. V gave up 0 bases and J gave up 7 bases, with 15 bases separating them. This CDR3 is 15 amino acids long. CDR3 sequence (DNA): TGTGCCAGCAGCCAAGATCCCGGCAGGGCGTCGACCCAGTACTTC. It encodes CASSQDPGRASTQYF.

The chain employs TRBV5-1 and TRBJ1-2, with 9 bases fitting TRBD1. V gave up 4 bases and J gave up 4 bases; unmatched junction bases: 8. Per germline, CDR1 SGHRS and CDR2 YFSETQ. This CDR3 is 15 amino acids long. The CDR3 DNA reads as TGCGCCAGCAGCAGCGGGACAGGGATCGGCTATGGCTACACCTTC. Amino acids: CASSSGTGIGYGYTF.

The rearrangement uses TRBV7-2 and TRBJ2-7; 12 bases line up with TRBD2. The CDR3 is made up of 17 amino acids. The junction had 15 bases not matched to a gene; V was cut back by 5 bases and J by 7 bases. Germline V CDR1 and CDR2: SGHTA, FQGNSA. For the CDR3, the DNA is TGTGCCAGCAGCCCAAGTGGGCTAGCGGGAGGGGGCGGGGAGCAGTACTTC. Translated, it gives CASSPSGLAGGGGEQYF.

The chain employs TRBV2 and TRBJ2-3; 16 bases fit TRBD2. This CDR3 contains 16 residues. Losses at the gene ends were 10 bases for V and 6 bases for J; bases not matched to a gene: 10. CDR1 is SNHLY, CDR2 FYNNEI, per germline. The CDR3 DNA reads as TGTGCCACGGGGACTAGCGGGGGGGCCATTCAGGATACGCAGTATTTT. It specifies CATGTSGGAIQDTQYF. Full variable domain (outside the CDR3, taken from reference TRBV2 and TRBJ2-3): EPEVTQTPSHQVTQMGQEVILRCVPISNHLYFYWYRQILGQKVEFLVSFYNNEISEKSEIFDDQFSVERPDGSNFTLKIRSTKLEDSAMYFCATGTSGGAIQDTQYFGPGTRLTVL.

The chain carries TRBV4-1 and TRBJ1-1; D perhaps matches TRBD1 (6 bases). Germline-derived CDR1 and CDR2 are MGHRA and YSYEKL. V gave up 0 bases and J gave up 7 bases, with 12 bases separating them. The CDR3 sequence is 14 residues long. DNA of the CDR3: TGCGCCAGCAGCCAAGAAACAGGGTTGGGTGAAGCTTTCTTT. Protein: CASSQETGLGEAFF.

This clone was seen many times. V usage is TRBV7-3 and J usage is TRBJ1-1; D may be TRBD1 (5 bases). V dropped 4 bases and J dropped 8 bases, with 14 bases sitting between them. The CDR3 runs to 13 residues. The germline gives CDR1 SGHTA, CDR2 FQGTGA. The CDR3 spells CASSSSQEREAFF. CDR3 DNA: TGTGCCAGCAGCTCATCACAGGAAAGAGAAGCTTTCTTT.

The chain employs TRBV5-5 and TRBJ2-1; 12 nucleotides match TRBD2. This CDR3 contains 15 residues. J was trimmed by 3 bases and V by 4 bases; bases with no gene match: 2. Germline values: CDR1 SGHKS, CDR2 YYEKEE (reference sequence). The CDR3 coding sequence is TGTGCCAGCAGCCTAGCGGGGGGGATCTACAATGAGCAGTTCTTC. It encodes CASSLAGGIYNEQFF. The complete variable domain, with remaining parts taken from reference TRBV5-5 and TRBJ2-1, reads DAGVTQSPTHLIKTRGQQVTLRCSPISGHKSVSWYQQVLGQGPQFIFQYYEKEERGRGNFPDRFSARQFPNYSSELNVNALLLGDSALYLCASSLAGGIYNEQFFGPGTRLTVL.

This sequence joins TRBV30 and TRBJ1-1, with D maybe TRBD1 (6 bases). V lost 2 bases, J lost 0 bases, and 7 bases lay in between. This CDR3 contains 13 residues. Germline-derived CDR1 and CDR2 are GTSNPN and SVGIG (reference sequence). The DNA for the CDR3 is TGTGCCTGGAGTCCAGGGGTGAACACTGAAGCTTTCTTT. This sequence encodes CAWSPGVNTEAFF. Looking up the rest from reference TRBV30 and TRBJ1-1 gives the full variable domain: SQTIHQWPATLVQPVGSPLSLECTVEGTSNPNLYWYRQAAGRGLQLLFYSVGIGQISSEVPQNLSASRPQDRQFILSSKKLLLSDSGFYLCAWSPGVNTEAFFGQGTRLTVV.

V and J are TRBV6-5 and TRBJ1-5, with 7 bases lining up with TRBD1. This CDR3 spans 12 amino acids. From germline, CDR1 is MNHEY and CDR2 SVGAGI. J lost 6 bases, V lost 8 bases, and 4 bases had no gene match. In nucleotides, the CDR3 is TGTGCCAGCGACAGGGCGGGTCAGCCCCAGCATTTT. Translating it yields CASDRAGQPQHF.

The chain links TRBV7-9 to TRBJ2-3; 9 bases line up with TRBD2. CDR1 is SEHNR, CDR2 FQNEAQ, per germline (reference sequence). Trimming removed 4 bases from V and 2 bases from J; junction bases left unmatched: 13. The CDR3 contains 18 residues. CDR3 DNA sequence: TGTGCCAGCAGCTCAAGGGGCCGGCGCGGGGGGGCCACAGATACGCAGTATTTT. It translates to CASSSRGRRGGATDTQYF.

The J gene is TRBJ2-1, the V gene TRBV5-5, with D perhaps matching TRBD2 (5 bases). The germline V and J ends were trimmed by 4 bases and 4 bases, with 15 bases remaining between them. Per germline, CDR1 SGHKS and CDR2 YYEKEE (reference sequence). The CDR3 runs to 15 residues. CDR3 protein: CASSPNTDYYNEQFF. In DNA form, the CDR3 reads TGTGCCAGCAGCCCAAACACCGACTATTACAATGAGCAGTTCTTC.

This clone was seen a handful of times. The V and J genes are TRBV25-1 and TRBJ1-2, with D unresolved. Trimming left V 5 bases short and J 2 bases short, with 9 bases between. Germline CDR1 and CDR2: MGHDK and SYGVNS. The CDR3 has 13 residues. CDR3 DNA: TGTGCCAGCAGTTTTTCAGTGAACTATGGCTACACCTTC. Translated, it gives CASSFSVNYGYTF.